This entry describes one T cell receptor beta chain. This clone's antigen is unknown. No much larger clonotype is one base removed from it; base qualities were not supplied. This entry is derived from a study of cytomegalovirus exposure and HLA in healthy donors (dated by TCRdb to about 2017). A note on the overall study: An earlier analysis of some 500 of the donors reported about 290 Gb of sequence data and 100 million to 140 million unique TCR beta sequences from 150 million to 200 million T cells. The study aimed to test whether signatures of past pathogen exposure could be identified by cataloging public T cell receptors. Typing coverage varied by locus: roughly 620-640 donors for A, B, C, DRB1 and DQB1; around 560 for DQA1; around 610 for DPA1; some 470 for DPB1. Along with the approximately 700-subject first cohort, a separate validation cohort of approximately 110 different subjects was used. Among about 410 genotyped donors of the cohort, an average of approximately 240,000 unique TCR beta nucleotide sequences was sequenced per donor, of which about 18% were non-productive. To study patterns of TCR occurrence, a later analysis re-analyzed previously published TCR beta repertoires from around 660 donors and added high-resolution HLA genotyping. Among the roughly 410 genotyped donors, roughly 80% belonged to the genetic ancestry cluster associated with self-reported Caucasian donors. To predict cytomegalovirus infection status, the study combined high-throughput TCR immunosequencing, statistical association of individual TCRs with disease status, and machine learning. A later genetic analysis used genome-wide SNP genotypes for about 65% of the 666 donors, treating that subset as a discovery cohort. In the later analysis, no new phenotypic data were used to find candidate immune exposures; instead, reliance was placed on TCR beta sequences and their occurrence across donors. Using immunosequencing, the study profiled T cell repertoires from roughly 650 subjects and related those repertoires to cytomegalovirus serostatus. Donor age, sex, ethnicity and CMV serostatus were collected together with the repertoire data. To decide whether each TCR beta V gene segment behaved as functional or pseudogenic, an earlier analysis of 587 of the donors relied on high-throughput TCR beta sequencing. About 330 gigabases of sequencing data and approximately 91 million unique TCR sequences made up an early release that covered roughly 670 HLA-typed donors. All discovery cohort repertoires had been generated using a single sequencing platform. Class I and class II HLA loci were covered by the typing at four-digit resolution. Four to six DR-DQ haplotypes were handled as single units for association and clustering, since linkage in the cohort was strong.

V has 4 bases trimmed and J has 9 bases trimmed; junction bases matching no gene number 17. Including cysteine and phenylalanine, the CDR3 has 17 amino acids. Only the CDR3 region is kept as DNA, spanning 51 bases read in frame from base 1. In the germline V gene, CDR1 corresponds to LGHNA and CDR2 to YSLEER. In total, 630 or so healthy bone marrow donors made up the cohort. All cohort members were sampled while nominally healthy, although unrecorded immune exposures were likely present. The donor was CMV seronegative and was included in the group of about 400 seronegative cohort members. Each donor provided a peripheral blood sample, and peripheral blood mononuclear cells were used for TCR beta sequencing. Genomic DNA was extracted from the blood cell samples with the Qiagen DNeasy Blood Extraction Kit. The library relied on the immunoSEQ multiplex PCR assay. For the multiplex PCR, a mixture combining 60 forward primers for TCR Vbeta segments and 13 reverse primers for TCR Jbeta segments was used. A multiplex PCR assay on genomic DNA amplified the CDR3 region of rearranged TCR beta genes. The Illumina HiSeq System was used to sequence the amplified TCR beta libraries as 87-base-pair reads. As for how the authors treated the data: In a later analysis, tens of millions of unique TCR beta chains were counted across the 666 repertoires, and around 10 million of these chains were shared by at least two donors. To remove PCR and sequencing errors, raw reads were error-corrected and collapsed into unique sequences using a nearest-neighbor algorithm that merged closely related sequences. V, D and J gene segments were assigned by aligning CDR3 sequences to IMGT reference sequences. For a sequence to be retained, a match of at least six nucleotides was required to both a V gene segment and a J gene segment. Rearrangements were classified as productive when the CDR3 lacked stop codons and remained in frame with V and J, and all other rearrangements were classified as non-productive. CDR3 was defined according to IMGT convention as the region running from the second conserved V-encoded cysteine to the conserved J-encoded phenylalanine. Sequences without an unambiguous match to a single V gene segment were excluded from the earlier analysis of approximately 600 of the donors. An earlier analysis of 450 to 650 of the donors called V segments functional above 56.7% productive rearrangements and segregating when the between-donor standard deviation exceeded 5%. A statistical classification framework was built for diagnosing cytomegalovirus status from the catalog of TCR beta chain sequences. In a later analysis, V and J genes were assigned by comparing TCR nucleotide sequences against IMGT/GENE-DB human TR gene sequences. A later analysis assigned CDR3 sequences and most-parsimonious VDJ recombination scenarios with the TCRdist pipeline. In a later analysis, each TCR beta chain was defined by its CDR3 amino acid sequence together with its V-gene family, and reads lacking a unique V-gene family were excluded. A later analysis removed 500 to 600 highly shared, low-generation-probability nucleotide sequences to deal with suspected cross-contamination and a sequencing artifact. A later analysis calculated a clonal expansion index for each public chain from normalized within-repertoire ranks of inferred template counts. In a later analysis, generation probabilities were computed using a VDJ recombination model fitted to out-of-frame rearrangements, and the results were checked against IGoR. Hypergeometric tests were used in a later analysis to score TCR-TCR, TCR-HLA and TCR-CMV co-occurrence, with a repertoire-size bias correction applied to the TCR pairs. In a later analysis, false discovery rates were estimated by permuting HLA or CMV assignments 20 times. In a later analysis, co-occurring TCRs were grouped using DBSCAN, with TCRdist sequence similarity added in when clustering inside HLA-allele-positive subsets. Repertoires with fewer than 30,000 or more than 120,000 public chains were left out of co-occurrence clustering, as were about 5 repertoires with anomalous nucleotide sharing. What TCRdb holds here is the immuneACCESS table cut down to in-frame rearrangements. Part of the clones is not present; checked against another copy, under half of the missing clones reflect an unresolved V gene, and the others are unexplained. V and J calls and clone size come straight from that table; D and trimming were deduced from the DNA. Present in this sample are some 150,000 clones, around nine tenths of which were seen just once. 4% to 6.5% of the sample is taken by the ten largest.

General findings and caveats noted by the study authors: A few of the identified cytomegalovirus-associated TCR beta chains were confirmed in vitro to be specific for cytomegalovirus antigens. Because HLA typing was unavailable for some donors at each locus, only the typed subset was used in association tests. An association between a missense DCLRE1C variant and V-gene and J-gene trimming of TCR beta chains was found in a later genetic analysis and replicated in an independent cohort. The authors suggested that the approach could potentially be extended to other disease states and immunological phenotypes. While some public TCRs were present in many individuals, most TCR sequences turned up only very rarely across donors. CMV serostatus was the only immune exposure information available for the cohort. In a later analysis, several top co-occurrence clusters were reported to appear linked to parvovirus B19, influenza, CMV and Epstein-Barr virus. A further reported finding was that TCR beta sequences accurately predicted the HLA-A and HLA-B alleles for most subjects in the first cohort. In a later analysis, 16,951 TCR beta sequences were associated with specific HLA alleles at a false discovery rate of 0.05. Assigning TCR associations to individual alleles was difficult when HLA alleles, especially DR and DQ, strongly co-occurred. Compared with the 666-donor mean, donors in an Asian-associated ancestry cluster had fewer N-insertions in productive TCRs, according to a later genetic analysis. The study gave a list of 150 to 200 TCR beta chains associated with cytomegalovirus. Compared with equally common non-associated chains, HLA-associated TCR beta chains in a later analysis were more clonally expanded and had lower generation probabilities. In a later analysis, TCR association rates were found to vary across HLA loci, with the most associated TCRs seen for DRB1 alleles and the fewest for HLA-C alleles. Most CMV-associated TCR beta chains appeared to be HLA-restricted in a later analysis, and the HLA associations seemed to be driven largely by CMV exposure. The presence/absence analyses assumed that sequencing depth was roughly uniform across donors, and that assumption may not be true. Linkage disequilibrium might explain the correlated functional status among segregating V segments, but an unknown experimental factor could not be ruled out. Some IMGT-functional V segments, including TRBV6-2 and TRBV6-3, could not be distinguished by the 87-base-pair reads and were therefore excluded. Broadly in line with IMGT annotations, most TCR beta V segments showed up in productive rearrangements about 87% or about 30% of the time in an earlier analysis of several hundred of the donors. Over 15 rarely observed V segments, including chromosome 9 orphons, were excluded from the earlier analysis of just under 600 of the donors because counts were too low. Cytomegalovirus status was reported to be diagnosed by the classifier with high specificity and sensitivity in both the original and validation cohorts. A cluster of highly shared sequence variants was judged likely to be a technical artifact of the sequencing pipeline. In this cohort, only TCR beta chains were sequenced, and detectable features were limited by the absence of alpha or paired-chain data.

The sequencing sample was made of PBMCs. The chain is assembled from TRBV4-3 and TRBJ2-1, and 8 junctional nucleotides match TRBD2. This TCR was recovered from a woman in her 30s in good health and CMV-seronegative. The CDR3 is CASSLSAGGLVGGEQFF. The DNA reads as follows: TGCGCCAGCAGCCTATCGGCGGGAGGCTTAGTGGGAGGTGAGCAGTTCTTC.